These 11 T cell receptor beta chains were sequenced from one sample in a study of PD-1 blockade in classical Hodgkin lymphoma (dated by TCRdb to 2020 to 2021). The intended sense of this specimen's time point label: cycle 4 day 1 (C4D1), after 5 to 7 weeks of nivolumab. Relapse after autologous stem cell transplantation had occurred in all trial patients, and cohorts A, B and C were distinguished by prior brentuximab vedotin exposure. Magnetic negative selection with a Miltenyi CD4+ T cell isolation kit was used to purify CD4+ T cells from thawed PBMCs. Library construction relied on the immunoSEQ multiplex PCR assay. TCRdb limited this immuneACCESS table to in-frame rearrangements with V and J called. A share of clones is missing; checked studies link under half to unresolved V genes, and the rest is unexplained. For this sample the table gives 25,000 to 35,000 clones, of which roughly 80% were detected only once. Roughly 0.57% of the sample is in the top ten clones.

The sequenced sample was CD4+ T cells from blood, obtained before the fourth cycle of nivolumab. These receptors were obtained from a human donor with classical Hodgkin lymphoma.

The J gene is TRBJ2-1, the V gene TRBV19, with 10 bases that match TRBD2. The CDR3 has 15 residues. Germline V gives CDR1 LNHDA, CDR2 SQIVND (reference sequence). The V segment lost 3 bases and the J segment 5 bases; nucleotides outside the gene matches: 4. This chain's CDR3 is CASSILAGGNNEQFF. The DNA for the CDR3 is TGTGCCAGTAGTATTTTAGCGGGAGGAAACAATGAGCAGTTCTTC.

V and J are TRBV6-7 and TRBJ1-1; D remains ambiguous. TRBV6-7 is labeled an ORF, and its function is uncertain. Trimming took 6 bases from V and 2 from J, leaving 13 bases between them. The CDR3 is 14 residues long. The CDR3 DNA reads TGTGCCAGCAGAGGAGGGAGGGAAAACACTGAAGCTTTCTTT. This gives the protein CASRGGRENTEAFF.

The J gene is TRBJ2-2, the V gene TRBV12-5, with 11 bases fitting TRBD1. The CDR3 sequence is 15 residues long. The germline V gene has CDR1 LGHNT and CDR2 FRNRAP. V shed 5 bases, J shed 5 bases, and the junction held 4 bases outside the gene matches. In nucleotides, the CDR3 is TGTGCTAGTGGTCCGGGGACAGGGGGGACCGGGGAGCTGTTTTTT. It encodes CASGPGTGGTGELFF.

This chain joins TRBV10-3 and TRBJ2-3; D ambiguous. Trimming took off 5 bases at V and 1 base at J, with 10 bases between the two ends. Germline V CDR1 and CDR2: ENHRY, SYGVKD. CDR3 length equals 14 residues. The CDR3 DNA follows: TGTGCCATCAGTTCACCCCGGGGCACAGATACGCAGTATTTT. Its protein product is CAISSPRGTDTQYF.

The chain combines TRBV5-1 with TRBJ1-2, with D unclear. The CDR3 has 13 amino acids. Trimming left V 5 bases short and J 3 bases short, with 11 bases between. Germline V gives CDR1 SGHRS, CDR2 YFSETQ. The CDR3 region has the DNA TGCGCCAGCAGTCCTCTCGGGGACTATGGCTACACCTTC. Residues: CASSPLGDYGYTF.

In DNA form, the CDR3 reads TGTGCCAGCAGGGCAGGAGGGAGCACAGATACGCAGTATTTT. It encodes CASRAGGSTDTQYF. This chain connects TRBV7-6 to TRBJ2-3; D possibly corresponds to TRBD2 (6 bases). The V gene's germline CDR1 is SGHVS and CDR2 FNYEAQ. Trimming took off 6 bases at V and 0 bases at J, with 10 bases between the two ends. This CDR3 has 14 amino acids.

The chain carries TRBV30 and TRBJ1-3, with D uncertain. The CDR3 totals 13 residues. In germline, CDR1 is GTSNPN, CDR2 SVGIG (reference sequence). V was trimmed by 3 bases and J by 4 bases, leaving 10 bases between them. The CDR3 DNA reads TGTGCCTGGAGCCTTGAATCAGGAAACACCATATATTTT. Translated, it gives CAWSLESGNTIYF.

The rearrangement links TRBV6-5 to TRBJ2-7; D possibly corresponds to TRBD1 (6 bases). The germline gives CDR1 MNHEY, CDR2 SVGAGI. V was clipped by 2 bases and J by 0 bases, with 8 bases between them. The CDR3 totals 14 residues. This CDR3 is CASSYKGGSYEQYF. CDR3 nucleotides: TGTGCCAGCAGTTACAAAGGGGGCTCCTACGAGCAGTACTTC.

The chain joins TRBV7-6 to TRBJ1-1; D is possibly TRBD1 (5 bases). Germline V gene sequence: CDR1 SGHVS, CDR2 FNYEAQ. CDR3 length: 16 amino acids. V lost 5 bases and J 0 bases, leaving 16 bases between the germline ends. The CDR3 bases are TGTGCCAGCAGCCCAACCCCGGGGCACATGAACACTGAAGCTTTCTTT. Residues: CASSPTPGHMNTEAFF.

V usage is TRBV19 and J usage is TRBJ2-6, with D perhaps given as TRBD1 or TRBD2 (5 bases each). The CDR3 length is 17 residues. V was pared by 6 bases and J by 1 base, with 16 bases between. The V gene's germline CDR1 is LNHDA and CDR2 SQIVND (reference sequence). The CDR3 DNA reads as TGTGCCAGTAGGTATCCCCCGAGGGGTTCTGGGGCCAACGTCCTGACTTTC. This gives the protein CASRYPPRGSGANVLTF.

The rearrangement uses TRBV29-1 and TRBJ1-2; possibly TRBD1 for D (5 bases). Trimming took 7 bases from V and 1 from J, leaving 7 bases between them. This CDR3 has 11 amino acids. Germline V gene data show CDR1 as SQVTM and CDR2 as ANQGSEA. The CDR3 DNA sequence: TGCAGCGCGACAGATAACTATGGCTACACCTTC. It is translated as CSATDNYGYTF.